The source of this T cell receptor (beta chain) is a study of T cell changes during pregnancy in multiple sclerosis. This table comes from immunoSEQ multiplex PCR, and its TCRdb copy is limited to in-frame clones, with some not included. The table shows about 92,000 clones, with roughly 90% occurring only once. The CDR3 runs 13 residues. V was cut by 9 bases and J by 9 bases, with 17 bases left in between. CDR1 MNHEY and CDR2 SVGAGI come from the germline V gene. The receptor was derived from a female donor with multiple sclerosis, enrolled in a pregnancy study. The rearrangement uses TRBV6-5 and TRBJ2-2, with D maybe TRBD2 (7 bases). The sample here was peripheral blood, taken in the first trimester of pregnancy. CDR3 nucleotides: TGTGCCAGTCGCGTAGGGGGGGAAAGGGAGCTGTTTTTT. Amino acids: CASRVGGERELFF.